This T cell receptor beta chain is from a study of blood T cell repertoires in COVID-19. Whole-study context: The United States, Italy and Spain were the sources of the acute and convalescent COVID-19 samples. T cells, B-cell-depleted T cells, or PBMCs supplied cDNA or gDNA.

Germline CDR1 is GTSNPN and CDR2 is SVGIG (reference sequence). The length of the CDR3 is 11 residues. V lost 5 bases, J lost 1 base, and 5 bases lay in between. Per the original data handling: Estimation of nucleated cell counts relied on the amplification of reference gene primers. The data were produced by immunoSEQ multiplex PCR, yet TCRdb's version contains in-frame clones alone and is incomplete. V and J calls and clone size are given by that table; D and trimming were obtained from the DNA. The table has over 130,000 clones, approximately 90% seen once. Sequences were obtained from peripheral blood. The sequence was collected from an elderly woman with acute or convalescent COVID-19. The chain has TRBV30 and TRBJ1-1, with D maybe TRBD1 (5 bases). The CDR3 is CAWGQNTEAFF. The CDR3 DNA is TGTGCCTGGGGACAGAACACTGAAGCTTTCTTT.